This TCR beta chain came from a study of cytomegalovirus exposure and HLA in healthy donors. This CDR3 contains 14 residues. The V and J ends lost 6 bases and 0 bases respectively, with 11 bases between them. Germline CDR1 and CDR2: SNHLY and FYNNEI. Study observations and caveats: The finding came from a later analysis; first-cohort TCR clusters tended to co-occur in the 95 to 150 validation repertoires.

Some clones are missing from TCRdb's copy, which holds only in-frame ones; the method was immunoSEQ multiplex PCR. Among roughly 260,000 clones listed, 90% were seen once. For this clone: Its antigen is not known.

Sequencing used PBMCs. The chain joins TRBV2 to TRBJ2-5; D is perhaps TRBD2 (6 bases). The sequence was obtained from a woman under 30 in good health and CMV-seronegative. The CDR3: CASSLLADQETQYF. CDR3 DNA sequence: TGTGCCAGCAGCCTACTAGCAGACCAAGAGACCCAGTACTTC.